The T cell receptor beta chain under discussion was sequenced for a study of blood T cell repertoires in COVID-19. Produced via immunoSEQ multiplex PCR; TCRdb's table is partial and in-frame only. Of around 390,000 clones in the sample, just under 90% are singletons; the top ten hold roughly 9.4%. Cohorts were determined from participant-reported clinical history. The germline V gene encodes CDR1 KGHDR and CDR2 SFDVKD. V lost 2 bases and J 4 bases, leaving 20 bases between the germline ends. The length of the CDR3 is 17 residues. The TCR originated in a woman in her 50s who had recovered from COVID-19. Input material: PBMCs or T cells enriched from blood (not recorded which). The V gene is TRBV24-1, the J gene TRBJ2-7; tentative D call: TRBD2 (7 bases). The CDR3 loop is CATSDWGGGGVIYEQYF. CDR3 DNA sequence: TGTGCCACCAGTGATTGGGGAGGGGGAGGGGTTATTTACGAGCAGTACTTC.